What follows is one T cell receptor (beta chain) and its context. Antigen specificity is unknown. Both 60 Vbeta primers and 13 Jbeta primers went into the PCR. The assay was immunoSEQ multiplex PCR, and TCRdb's table has in-frame clones only and misses some. The sample totals roughly 43,000 clones. Trimming removed 3 bases at V and 3 bases at J, with 11 bases between. CDR3 length equals 14 residues. Germline-derived CDR1 and CDR2 are KGHSH and LQKENI. Healthy bone marrow donors made up the donor group. This record comes from a study of cytomegalovirus exposure and HLA in healthy donors. General study results and limits: Follow-up analysis seemed to connect common viral pathogens with several of the most significant clusters identified. It was confirmed in vitro that a few of the CMV-associated chains were specific for CMV antigens.

The clonotype was recovered from a woman aged 40 to 49 in good health and CMV-seronegative. This chain uses TRBV18 with TRBJ1-1; the D gene is possibly TRBD1 (5 bases). Sample: PBMCs. CDR3: CASSPRAGDTEAFF. CDR3 nucleotide sequence: TGTGCCAGCTCACCCCGGGCGGGGGACACTGAAGCTTTCTTT.